The entry that follows covers one TCR beta chain sequence. The source of the sample is a study of beta chain features in type 1 diabetes. About 116 mL of blood, on average, came from one heparinised draw per donor. The CDR3 consists of 16 residues. Germline CDR1 reads MDHEN; CDR2 reads SYDVKM. The germline V and J ends were trimmed by 5 bases and 5 bases, with 19 bases remaining between them. Expressed TCRB transcripts got sequenced, as all isolated RNA was reverse transcribed. Assay: immunoSEQ multiplex PCR; the TCRdb copy retains only in-frame clones and omits some. The table lists about 300,000 clones, 7% to 9% of them singletons.

The source material was central memory CD4+ T cells from blood. V is TRBV28 and J is TRBJ1-5; D not certain. This TCR came from a woman aged 18-29 years in good health. Here the CDR3 reads CASSAPRVRPDQPQHF. CDR3 in DNA: TGTGCCAGCAGTGCCCCCCGGGTAAGACCAGATCAGCCCCAGCATTTT.